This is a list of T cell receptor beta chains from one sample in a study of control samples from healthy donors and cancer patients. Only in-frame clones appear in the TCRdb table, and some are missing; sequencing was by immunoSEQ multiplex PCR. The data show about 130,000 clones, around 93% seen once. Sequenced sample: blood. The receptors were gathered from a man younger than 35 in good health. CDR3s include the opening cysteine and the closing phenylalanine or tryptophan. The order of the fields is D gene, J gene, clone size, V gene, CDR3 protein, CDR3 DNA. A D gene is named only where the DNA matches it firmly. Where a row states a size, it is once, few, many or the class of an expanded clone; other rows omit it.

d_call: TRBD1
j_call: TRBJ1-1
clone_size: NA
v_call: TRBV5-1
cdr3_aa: CASSLGRTGKGNTEAFF
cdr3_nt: TGCGCCAGCAGCTTGGGGAGGACAGGGAAGGGGAACACTGAAGCTTTCTTT

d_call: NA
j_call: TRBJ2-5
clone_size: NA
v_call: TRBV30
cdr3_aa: CACETQYF
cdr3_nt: TGTGCCTGTGAGACCCAGTACTTC

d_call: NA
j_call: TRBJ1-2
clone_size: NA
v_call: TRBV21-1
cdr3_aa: CASSPPRQGYGYTF
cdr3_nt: TGTGCCAGCAGCCCCCCTAGACAGGGGTATGGCTACACCTTC

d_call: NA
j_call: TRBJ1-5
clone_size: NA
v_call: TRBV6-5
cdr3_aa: CASRIKASSNQPQHF
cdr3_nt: TGTGCCAGCAGAATTAAGGCTTCCAGCAATCAGCCCCAGCATTTT

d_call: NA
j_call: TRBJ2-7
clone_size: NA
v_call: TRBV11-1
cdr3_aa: CASSFARPGSSEQYF
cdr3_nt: TGTGCCAGCAGCTTCGCCAGGCCAGGATCCAGCGAGCAGTACTTC

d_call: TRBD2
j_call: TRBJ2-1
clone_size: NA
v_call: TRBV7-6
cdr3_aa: CASSPQRTSGNEQFF
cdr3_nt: TGTGCCAGCAGCCCCCAAAGGACTAGCGGGAATGAGCAGTTCTTC

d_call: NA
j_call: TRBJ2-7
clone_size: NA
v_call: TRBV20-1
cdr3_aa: CSASKRPTPNEQYF
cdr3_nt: TGCAGTGCTAGTAAGCGGCCTACACCTAACGAGCAGTACTTC

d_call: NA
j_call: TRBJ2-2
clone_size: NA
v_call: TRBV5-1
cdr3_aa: CASSLGGVNTGELFF
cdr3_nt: TGCGCCAGCAGCTTGGGCGGGGTGAACACCGGGGAGCTGTTTTTT

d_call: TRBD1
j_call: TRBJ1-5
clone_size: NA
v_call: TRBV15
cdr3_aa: CATGGTVGNQPQHF
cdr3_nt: TGTGCCACCGGCGGGACAGTCGGGAATCAGCCCCAGCATTTT

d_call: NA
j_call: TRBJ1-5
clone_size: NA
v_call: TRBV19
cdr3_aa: CASRQIRNPYQPQHF
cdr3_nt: TGTGCCAGTAGACAGATCAGGAACCCGTATCAGCCCCAGCATTTT

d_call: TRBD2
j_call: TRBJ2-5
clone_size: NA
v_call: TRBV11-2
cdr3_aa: CASRRLAGVQETQYF
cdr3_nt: TGTGCCAGCAGACGGCTGGCGGGGGTCCAAGAGACCCAGTACTTC

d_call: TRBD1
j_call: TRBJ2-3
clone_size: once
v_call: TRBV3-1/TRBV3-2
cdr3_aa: CASSQRAGTGIRDTQYF
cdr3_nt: TGTGCCAGCAGCCAGAGGGCCGGGACAGGGATAAGAGATACGCAGTATTTT

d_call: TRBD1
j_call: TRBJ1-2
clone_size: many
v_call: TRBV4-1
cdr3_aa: CASSQIQGAENYGYTF
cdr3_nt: TGCGCCAGCAGCCAAATACAGGGGGCGGAGAACTATGGCTACACCTTC

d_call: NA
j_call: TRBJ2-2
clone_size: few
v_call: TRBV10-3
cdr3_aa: CAIGRGNTGELFF
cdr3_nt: TGTGCCATCGGCAGGGGGAACACCGGGGAGCTGTTTTTT